This T cell receptor (beta chain) stems from a study of beta chain features in type 1 diabetes. This CDR3 has 16 amino acids. V trimming: 4 bases; J trimming: 0 bases; junction bases outside the gene matches: 5. The germline gives CDR1 SGHKS, CDR2 YYEKEE (reference sequence). Whole-study findings and limits: Any HLA effect on TCRB rearrangement was left unresolved by small sub-analyses. Naive, central memory and Treg TCRB repertoires appeared more alike in patients than in healthy donors. TCRB CDR3 length was moderately but significantly reduced in all four CD4+ subsets of Type 1 diabetes patients. Sequencing from cDNA could over-represent high-TCR-expressing cells.

A CD45RO/CCR7/CD25/CD127/CD95/CD27 panel sorted naive, central memory, regulatory and stem cell-like memory CD4+ cells. The authors reverse transcribed all of the isolated RNA, so sequencing captured expressed TCRB transcripts. The method was immunoSEQ multiplex PCR; TCRdb's version includes in-frame clones alone and lacks a portion of them. The table shows about 660,000 clones, with 11% to 15% occurring only once. On this clone: What it binds is unknown.

Sequencing was done on a sample of naive CD4+ T cells from blood. This sequence joins TRBV5-5 and TRBJ2-1; 9 bases map to TRBD2. This receptor was identified in a young man with type 1 diabetes. The CDR3 loop reads CASSRRLADSYNEQFF. The CDR3 DNA sequence: TGTGCCAGCAGCCGCCGACTAGCGGACTCCTACAATGAGCAGTTCTTC.